This T cell receptor (beta chain) was sequenced during a study of shared clonotypes between healthy human individuals. Study findings and constraints: Generally, naive subsets (rather than memory subsets) showed larger estimated richness. It was anticipated that sequencing depth would influence how many clonotypes donors shared. Rarefaction indicated that sorted-subset sequencing remained incomplete although depth was large.

V was pared by 4 bases and J by 3 bases, with 9 bases between. Germline CDR1 SQVTM, CDR2 ANQGSEA. This CDR3 is 12 amino acids long. As regards this clone: Its antigen is not identified. The same CDR3 can be traced to other DNA sequences in this sample.

Genomic DNA of each subset was evenly split across several immunoSEQ plates. Assay: immunoSEQ multiplex PCR; the TCRdb copy retains only in-frame clones and omits some. The sample has some 2,500,000 clones; roughly 93% are singletons. Sequencing was done on a sample of naive CD4+ T cells from PBMCs. Documented subset: CD45RA+ positively selected. The TCR was taken from a man aged 18 to 29 in good health. Some clones in this sample may be carry-over from other donors' samples. The V and J genes are TRBV29-1 and TRBJ1-1; D is possibly TRBD1 (6 bases). CDR3 protein: CSVGEGDTEAFF. In DNA, the CDR3 is TGCAGCGTTGGGGAGGGGGACACTGAAGCTTTCTTT.